There are many counts of the clone carrying this TCR beta chain. Its antigen remains unidentified. The sequence runs out 3 residues before the end of the CDR3; the remainder is reconstructed from the germline J gene. V was pared by 6 bases and J by 0 bases, with 9 bases between. There are 15 residues in the CDR3. Germline values: CDR1 MRHNA, CDR2 SNTAGT. These data originate in a study of T cell clonality in common variable immunodeficiency. Study-wide points: Common variable immunodeficiency TCR beta sequences reportedly had fewer deletions and N-nucleotide insertions.

Assay: immunoSEQ multiplex PCR; the TCRdb copy retains only in-frame clones and omits some. Listed for the sample are 40,000 to 50,000 clones, none seen a single time. The chain employs TRBV6-4 and TRBJ2-6; the D gene is possibly TRBD1 (6 bases). This clonotype originated in a person aged 18 to 75 in good health. The sample comprised peripheral blood mononuclear cells. CDR3 bases read: TGTGCCAGCAGGGGACAAACCTCTGGGGCCAACGTC. It specifies CASRGQTSGANV. The entire CDR3 protein is CASRGQTSGANVLTF.